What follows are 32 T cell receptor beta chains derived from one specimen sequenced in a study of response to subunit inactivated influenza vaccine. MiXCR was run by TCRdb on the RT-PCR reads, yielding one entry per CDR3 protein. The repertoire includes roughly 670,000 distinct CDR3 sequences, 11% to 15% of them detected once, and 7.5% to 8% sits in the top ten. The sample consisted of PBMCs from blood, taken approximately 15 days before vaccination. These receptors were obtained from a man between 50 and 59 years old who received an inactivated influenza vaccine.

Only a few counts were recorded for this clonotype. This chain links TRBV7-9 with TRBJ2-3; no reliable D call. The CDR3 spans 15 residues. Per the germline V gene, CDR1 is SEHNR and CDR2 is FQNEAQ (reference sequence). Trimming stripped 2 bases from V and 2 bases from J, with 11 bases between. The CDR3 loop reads CASSLRLGNTDTQYF. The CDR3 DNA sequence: TGTGCCAGCAGCTTAAGATTAGGGAACACAGATACGCAGTATTTT.

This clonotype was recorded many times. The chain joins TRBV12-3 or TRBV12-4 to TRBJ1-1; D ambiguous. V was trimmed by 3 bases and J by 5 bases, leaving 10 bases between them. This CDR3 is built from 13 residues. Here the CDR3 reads CASSLAGRTEAFF. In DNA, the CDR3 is TGTGCCAGCAGTTTGGCAGGTCGAACTGAAGCTTTCTTT.

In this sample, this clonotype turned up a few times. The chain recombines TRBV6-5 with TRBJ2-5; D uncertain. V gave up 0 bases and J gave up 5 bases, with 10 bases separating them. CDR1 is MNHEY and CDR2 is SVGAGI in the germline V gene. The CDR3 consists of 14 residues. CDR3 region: CASSYSSGVETQYF. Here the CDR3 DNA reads TGTGCCAGCAGTTACTCGAGTGGAGTGGAGACCCAGTACTTC.

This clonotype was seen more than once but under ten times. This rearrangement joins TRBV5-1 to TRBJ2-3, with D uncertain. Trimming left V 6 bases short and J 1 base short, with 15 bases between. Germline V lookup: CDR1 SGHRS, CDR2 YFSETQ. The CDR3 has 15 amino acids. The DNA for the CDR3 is TGCGCCAGCACCAACAACGGCTACCGCACAGATACGCAGTATTTT. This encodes CASTNNGYRTDTQYF. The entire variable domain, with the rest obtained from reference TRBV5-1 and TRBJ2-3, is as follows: KAGVTQTPRYLIKTRGQQVTLSCSPISGHRSVSWYQQTPGQGLQFLFEYFSETQRNKGNFPGRFSGRQFSNSRSEMNVSTLELGDSALYLCASTNNGYRTDTQYFGPGTRLTVL.

Here the CDR3 DNA reads TGTGCCAGCACGACAAAGAACTATGGCTACACCTTC. Residues: CASTTKNYGYTF. The genes are TRBV6-6 and TRBJ1-2; unclear D gene. The CDR3 has 12 residues. Trimming removed 7 bases at V and 2 bases at J, with 8 bases between. Germline loops: CDR1 MNHNY, CDR2 SVGAGI (reference sequence).

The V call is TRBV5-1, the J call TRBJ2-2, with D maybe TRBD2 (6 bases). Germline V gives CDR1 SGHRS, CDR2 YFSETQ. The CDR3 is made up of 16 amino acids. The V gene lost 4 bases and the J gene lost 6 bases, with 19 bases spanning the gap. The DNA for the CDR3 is TGCGCCAGCAGCCTCACCGAGGGCCTAGCGCCCGGGGAGCTGTTTTTT. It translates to CASSLTEGLAPGELFF.

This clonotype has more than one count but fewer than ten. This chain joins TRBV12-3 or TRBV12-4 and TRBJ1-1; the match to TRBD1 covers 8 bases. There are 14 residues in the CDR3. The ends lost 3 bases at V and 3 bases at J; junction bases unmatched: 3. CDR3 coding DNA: TGTGCCAGCAGTTTGGGACAGGCTTACACTGAAGCTTTCTTT. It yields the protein CASSLGQAYTEAFF.

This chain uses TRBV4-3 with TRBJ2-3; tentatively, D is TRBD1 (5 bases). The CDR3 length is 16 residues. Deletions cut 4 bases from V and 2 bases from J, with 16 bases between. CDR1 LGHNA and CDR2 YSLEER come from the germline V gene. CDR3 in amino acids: CASSRKEWGITDTQYF. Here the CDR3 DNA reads TGCGCCAGCAGCCGCAAGGAATGGGGCATCACAGATACGCAGTATTTT.

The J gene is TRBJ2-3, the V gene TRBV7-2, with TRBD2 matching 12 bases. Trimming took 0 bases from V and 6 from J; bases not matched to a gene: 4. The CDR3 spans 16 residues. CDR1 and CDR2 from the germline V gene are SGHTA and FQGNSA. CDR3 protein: CASSLAPGLAGDTQYF. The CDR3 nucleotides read TGTGCCAGCAGCTTAGCGCCGGGACTAGCGGGTGATACGCAGTATTTT.

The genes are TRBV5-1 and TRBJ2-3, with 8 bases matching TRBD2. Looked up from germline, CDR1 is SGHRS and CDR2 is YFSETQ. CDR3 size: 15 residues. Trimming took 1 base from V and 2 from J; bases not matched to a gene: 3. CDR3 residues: CASSLPGLDTDTQYF. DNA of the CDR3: TGCGCCAGCAGCTTGCCGGGACTAGACACAGATACGCAGTATTTT.

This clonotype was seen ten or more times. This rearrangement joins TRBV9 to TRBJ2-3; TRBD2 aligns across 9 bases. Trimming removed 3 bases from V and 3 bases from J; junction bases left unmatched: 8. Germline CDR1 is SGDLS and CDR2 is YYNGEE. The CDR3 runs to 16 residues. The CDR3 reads CASSATSSGVTDTQYF. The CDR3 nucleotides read TGTGCCAGCAGCGCAACCTCTAGCGGGGTAACAGATACGCAGTATTTT.

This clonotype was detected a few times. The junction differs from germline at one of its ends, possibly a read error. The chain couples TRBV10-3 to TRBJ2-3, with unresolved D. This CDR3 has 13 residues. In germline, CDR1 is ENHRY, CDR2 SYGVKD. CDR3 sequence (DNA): TGCGCCATCAGTGATAAACTTACAGATACGCAGTATTTT. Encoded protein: CAISDKLTDTQYF.

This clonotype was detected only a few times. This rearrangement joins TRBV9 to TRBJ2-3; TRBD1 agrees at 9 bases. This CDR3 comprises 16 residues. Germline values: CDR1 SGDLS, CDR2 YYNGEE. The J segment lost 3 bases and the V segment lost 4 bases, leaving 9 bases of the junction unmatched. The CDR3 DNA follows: TGTGCCAGCAGCACAACCGGGACAGGGAGGACAGATACGCAGTATTTT. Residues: CASSTTGTGRTDTQYF.

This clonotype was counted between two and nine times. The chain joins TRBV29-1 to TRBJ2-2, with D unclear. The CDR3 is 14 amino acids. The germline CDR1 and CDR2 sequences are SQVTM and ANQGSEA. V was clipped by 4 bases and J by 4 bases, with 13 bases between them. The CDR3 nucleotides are TGCAGCGTTGGGGTGCGAGGAGTCACCGGGGAGCTGTTTTTT. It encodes CSVGVRGVTGELFF.

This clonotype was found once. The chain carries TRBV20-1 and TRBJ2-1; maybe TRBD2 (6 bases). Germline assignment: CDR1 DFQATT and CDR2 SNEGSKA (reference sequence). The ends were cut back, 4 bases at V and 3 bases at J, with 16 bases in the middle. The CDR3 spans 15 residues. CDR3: CSAKESGLIYNEQFF. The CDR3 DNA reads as TGCAGTGCTAAGGAATCGGGACTCATCTACAATGAGCAGTTCTTC.

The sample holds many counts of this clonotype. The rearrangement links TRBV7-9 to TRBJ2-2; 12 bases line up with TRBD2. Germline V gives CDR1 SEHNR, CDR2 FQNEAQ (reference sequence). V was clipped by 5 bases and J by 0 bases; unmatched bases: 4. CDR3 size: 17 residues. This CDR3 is CASSQTSGGPNTGELFF. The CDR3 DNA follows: TGTGCCAGCAGCCAGACTAGCGGGGGCCCGAACACCGGGGAGCTGTTTTTT. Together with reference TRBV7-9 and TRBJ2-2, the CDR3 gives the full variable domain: DTGVSQNPRHKITKRGQNVTFRCDPISEHNRLYWYRQTLGQGPEFLTYFQNEAQLEKSRLLSDRFSAERPKGSFSTLEIQRTEQGDSAMYLCASSQTSGGPNTGELFFGEGSRLTVL.

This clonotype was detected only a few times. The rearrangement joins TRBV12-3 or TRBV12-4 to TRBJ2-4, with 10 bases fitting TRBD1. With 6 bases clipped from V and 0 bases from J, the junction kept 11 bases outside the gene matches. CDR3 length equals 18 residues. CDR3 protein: CASSLGTGAAKAKNIQYF. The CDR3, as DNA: TGTGCCAGCAGCCTCGGGACAGGGGCGGCTAAAGCCAAAAACATTCAGTACTTC.

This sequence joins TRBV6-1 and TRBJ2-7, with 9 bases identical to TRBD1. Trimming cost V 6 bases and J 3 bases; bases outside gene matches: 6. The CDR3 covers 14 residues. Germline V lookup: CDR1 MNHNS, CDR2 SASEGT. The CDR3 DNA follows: TGTGCCAGCAGCAATCCGGGACAGGGCTACGAGCAGTACTTC. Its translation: CASSNPGQGYEQYF.

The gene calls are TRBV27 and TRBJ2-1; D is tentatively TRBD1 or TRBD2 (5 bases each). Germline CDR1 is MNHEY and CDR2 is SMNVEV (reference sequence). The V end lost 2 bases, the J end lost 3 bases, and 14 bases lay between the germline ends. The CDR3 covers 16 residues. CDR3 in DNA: TGTGCCAGCAGTTTAGGGGCGGGCAATTTCTACAATGAGCAGTTCTTC. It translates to CASSLGAGNFYNEQFF.

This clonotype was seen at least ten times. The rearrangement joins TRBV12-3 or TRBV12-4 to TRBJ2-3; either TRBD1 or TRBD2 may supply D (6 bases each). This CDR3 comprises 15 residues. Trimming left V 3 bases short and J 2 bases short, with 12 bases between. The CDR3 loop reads CASSFRGRNTDTQYF. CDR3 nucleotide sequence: TGTGCCAGCAGTTTTCGGGGGCGAAACACAGATACGCAGTATTTT.

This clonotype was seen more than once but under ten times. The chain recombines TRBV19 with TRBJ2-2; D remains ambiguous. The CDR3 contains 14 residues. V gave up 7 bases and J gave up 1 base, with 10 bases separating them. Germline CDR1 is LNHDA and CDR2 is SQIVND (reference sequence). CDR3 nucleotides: TGTGCCAGTAAGTTACAGATGAACACCGGGGAGCTGTTTTTT. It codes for CASKLQMNTGELFF.

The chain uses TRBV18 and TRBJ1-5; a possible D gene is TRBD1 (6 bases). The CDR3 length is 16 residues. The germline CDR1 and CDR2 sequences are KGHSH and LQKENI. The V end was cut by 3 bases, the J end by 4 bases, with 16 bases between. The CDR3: CASSPSAGARNQPQHF. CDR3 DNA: TGTGCCAGCTCACCGAGCGCAGGGGCGAGGAATCAGCCCCAGCATTTT.

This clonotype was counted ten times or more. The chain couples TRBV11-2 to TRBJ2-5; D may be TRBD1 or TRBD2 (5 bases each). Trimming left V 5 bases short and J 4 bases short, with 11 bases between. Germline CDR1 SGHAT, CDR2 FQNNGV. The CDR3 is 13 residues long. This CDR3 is CASSRGTTETQYF. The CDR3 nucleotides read TGTGCCAGCAGCCGAGGGACGACAGAGACCCAGTACTTC. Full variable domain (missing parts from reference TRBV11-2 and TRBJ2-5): EAGVAQSPRYKIIEKRQSVAFWCNPISGHATLYWYQQILGQGPKLLIQFQNNGVVDDSQLPKDRFSAERLKGVDSTLKIQPAKLEDSAVYLCASSRGTTETQYFGPGTRLLVL.

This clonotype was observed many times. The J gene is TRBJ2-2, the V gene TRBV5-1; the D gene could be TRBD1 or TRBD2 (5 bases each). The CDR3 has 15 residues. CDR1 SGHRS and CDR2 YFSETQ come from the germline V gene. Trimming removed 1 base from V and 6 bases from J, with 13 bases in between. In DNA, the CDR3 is TGCGCCAGCAGCTTGCTGTGGGGGACCTCCGGGGAGCTGTTTTTT. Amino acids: CASSLLWGTSGELFF.

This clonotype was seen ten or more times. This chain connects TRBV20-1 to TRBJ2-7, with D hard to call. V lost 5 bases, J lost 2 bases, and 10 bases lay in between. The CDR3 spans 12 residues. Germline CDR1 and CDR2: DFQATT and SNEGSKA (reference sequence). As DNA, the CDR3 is TGCAGTGCTCTCCAGACGGCCTACGAGCAGTACTTC. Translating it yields CSALQTAYEQYF.

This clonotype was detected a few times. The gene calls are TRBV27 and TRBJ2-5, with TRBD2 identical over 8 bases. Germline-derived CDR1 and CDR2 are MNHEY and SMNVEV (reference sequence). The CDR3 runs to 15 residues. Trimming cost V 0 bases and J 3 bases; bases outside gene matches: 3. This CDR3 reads CASSLSGRGEETQYF. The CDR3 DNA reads TGTGCCAGCAGTTTATCCGGGCGGGGGGAAGAGACCCAGTACTTC.

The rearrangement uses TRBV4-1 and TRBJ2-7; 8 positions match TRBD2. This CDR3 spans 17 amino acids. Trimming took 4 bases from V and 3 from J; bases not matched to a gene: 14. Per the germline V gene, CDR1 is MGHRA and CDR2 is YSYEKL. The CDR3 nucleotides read TGCGCCAGCAGCCCCGGAGCGGGTTTAGCGGGGAACTACGAGCAGTACTTC. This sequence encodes CASSPGAGLAGNYEQYF.

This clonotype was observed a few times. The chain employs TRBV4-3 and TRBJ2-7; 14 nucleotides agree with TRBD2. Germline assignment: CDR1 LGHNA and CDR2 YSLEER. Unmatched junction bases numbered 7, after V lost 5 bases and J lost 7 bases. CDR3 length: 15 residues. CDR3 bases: TGCGCCAGCAGCAACGGACTAGCGGGGGGCCGGGAGCAGTACTTC. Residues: CASSNGLAGGREQYF.

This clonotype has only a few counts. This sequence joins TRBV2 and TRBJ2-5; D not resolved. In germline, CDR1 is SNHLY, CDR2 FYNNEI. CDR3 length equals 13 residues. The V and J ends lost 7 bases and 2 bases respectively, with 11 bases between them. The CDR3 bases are TGTGCCAGCATTCCTAGTAGACAAGAGACCCAGTACTTC. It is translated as CASIPSRQETQYF.

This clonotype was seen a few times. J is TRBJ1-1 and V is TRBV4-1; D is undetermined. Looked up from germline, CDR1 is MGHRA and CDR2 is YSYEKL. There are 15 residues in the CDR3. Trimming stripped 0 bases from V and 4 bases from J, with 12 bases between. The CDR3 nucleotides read TGCGCCAGCAGCCAAGAACCGGCTCCGAGCACTGAAGCTTTCTTT. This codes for CASSQEPAPSTEAFF.

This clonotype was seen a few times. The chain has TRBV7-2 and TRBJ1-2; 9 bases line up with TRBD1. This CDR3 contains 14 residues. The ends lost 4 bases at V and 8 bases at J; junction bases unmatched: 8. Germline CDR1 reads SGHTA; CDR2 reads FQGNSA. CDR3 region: CASSYRDRALGYTF. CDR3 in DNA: TGTGCCAGCAGCTATAGGGACAGGGCCTTGGGCTACACCTTC.

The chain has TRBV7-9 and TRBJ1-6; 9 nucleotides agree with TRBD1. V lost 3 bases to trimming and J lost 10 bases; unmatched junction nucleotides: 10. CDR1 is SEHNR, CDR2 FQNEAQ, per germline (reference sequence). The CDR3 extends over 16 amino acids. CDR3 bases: TGTGCCAGCAGCTTTTTATTGAGGACAGGGGAATCACCCCTCCACTTT. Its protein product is CASSFLLRTGESPLHF.